This T cell receptor beta chain was recorded in a study of T-cell reconstitution after alpha-beta-depleted transplantation in children. Points from the study as a whole: At the one-year point after transplant, T-cell counts and TCRbeta diversity were found to come mostly from T cells that had been newly produced. About two months after transplant, alpha-beta T cells reportedly came from several hundred expanded graft clones. It was surviving recipient T cells and thymic progenitors that gave some patients high TCRbeta diversity at day 60.

This clonotype was seen at least ten times. Its antigen is unidentified. Unique molecular identifiers were incorporated into the prepared TCRbeta library. TCRdb recomputed calls from the PCR reads with MiXCR, one row per CDR3 protein. Of approximately 98,000 distinct CDR3 sequences listed, approximately 6.6% are singletons. Per the germline V gene, CDR1 is SGHRS and CDR2 is YFSETQ. Between the trimmed V and J ends, which lost 0 bases and 4 bases, there was a span of 13 bases. There are 15 residues in the CDR3. Source: PBMCs, mostly from graft donor cells, taken 360 days after TCRalphabeta/CD19-depleted stem cell transplant. The chain has TRBV5-1 and TRBJ2-5; TRBD1 might be the D (6 bases). The TCR comes from a male patient under 10 years old who had a stem cell transplant for acute lymphoblastic leukemia, so the T cells may come from the graft donor. The CDR3 region is CASSLVPGEGETQYF. The CDR3 DNA reads as TGCGCCAGCAGCTTGGTGCCAGGGGAAGGAGAGACCCAGTACTTC.